What follows are 24 T cell receptor beta chains derived from one specimen sequenced in a study of OX40 agonist ivuxolimab in advanced cancers. Libraries were prepared by immunoSEQ multiplex PCR; TCRdb keeps only in-frame clonotypes and omits some of them. The sample lists tens of thousands of clones, 80% occurring once. Sequenced material: CD4+ or CD8+ T cells sorted from blood, taken in a trial of the OX40 agonist ivuxolimab. Receptors originate from an adult with an advanced solid tumor such as melanoma, head and neck, liver or kidney cancer.

The chain carries TRBV5-4 and TRBJ2-1; TRBD2 agrees at 7 bases. CDR3 length equals 14 residues. V dropped 0 bases and J dropped 5; count of bases not matched to a gene: 2. Germline values: CDR1 SGHNT, CDR2 YYREEE (reference sequence). The CDR3 DNA is TGTGCCAGCAGCTTGGAACTAGCGAACAATGAGCAGTTCTTC. Translating it yields CASSLELANNEQFF.

V usage is TRBV14 and J usage is TRBJ1-3; D uncertain. This CDR3 comprises 13 residues. V was cut by 4 bases and J by 0 bases, with 4 bases left in between. Germline V CDR1 and CDR2: SGHDN, FVKESK. This CDR3 is CASSLSSGNTIYF. The CDR3 bases are TGTGCCAGCAGCCTAAGCTCTGGAAACACCATATATTTT.

This clone has just one count. The chain employs TRBV11-2 and TRBJ1-6; tentative D call: TRBD1 (6 bases). Germline CDR1 reads SGHAT; CDR2 reads FQNNGV. Trimming removed 1 base at V and 7 bases at J, with 11 bases between. This CDR3 is 15 amino acids long. The CDR3 DNA is TGTGCCAGCAGCTTAGTAGGGGGGAGGAATTCACCCCTCCACTTT. Its translation: CASSLVGGRNSPLHF. Together with reference TRBV11-2 and TRBJ1-6, the CDR3 gives the full variable domain: EAGVAQSPRYKIIEKRQSVAFWCNPISGHATLYWYQQILGQGPKLLIQFQNNGVVDDSQLPKDRFSAERLKGVDSTLKIQPAKLEDSAVYLCASSLVGGRNSPLHFGNGTRLTVT.

This clone was seen just once. This sequence joins TRBV2 and TRBJ2-1, with TRBD2 matching 7 bases. The V gene end was trimmed by 0 bases and the J gene end by 2 bases; junction bases not matched to a gene: 4. Looked up from germline, CDR1 is SNHLY and CDR2 is FYNNEI. This CDR3 has 16 amino acids. The CDR3 DNA reads TGTGCCAGCAGTGAAGCAGCTGGGACTACCTACAATGAGCAGTTCTTC. Encoded protein: CASSEAAGTTYNEQFF.

The chain has TRBV7-2 and TRBJ1-3; the match to TRBD1 covers 8 bases. The CDR3 length is 16 residues. Trimming at V came to 5 bases and at J to 0 bases, leaving 6 bases not matched to a gene. The germline V gene has CDR1 SGHTA and CDR2 FQGNSA. The CDR3 coding sequence is TGTGCCAGCAGCCGCGACAGGGGTCTCTCTGGAAACACCATATATTTT. Translation gives CASSRDRGLSGNTIYF.

The chain uses TRBV13 and TRBJ2-7; TRBD2 is a possible D gene (5 bases). Germline loops: CDR1 PRHDT, CDR2 FYEKMQ (reference sequence). V dropped 5 bases and J dropped 2 bases, with 13 bases sitting between them. The CDR3 runs to 14 residues. The CDR3, as DNA: TGTGCCAGCAGCCTCTGGAGCGGTACCTACGAGCAGTACTTC. Translated, it gives CASSLWSGTYEQYF.

About this clone: The junction departs from germline at one end; a sequencing error may be responsible. The chain couples TRBV4-1 to TRBJ2-5; 8 bases line up with TRBD2. Germline V gene sequence: CDR1 MGHRA, CDR2 YSYEKL. CDR3 length equals 15 residues. In DNA, the CDR3 is TGCGCCAGCAGCCAAGAACGGGAGGGCCAAAAGACCCAGTACTTC. Translated, it gives CASSQEREGQKTQYF.

This clone was observed a handful of times. This chain links TRBV29-1 with TRBJ2-7; TRBD1 matches 9 bases. The CDR3 covers 13 residues. J lost 7 bases, V lost 4 bases, and 8 bases had no gene match. Per the germline V gene, CDR1 is SQVTM and CDR2 is ANQGSEA. For the CDR3, the DNA is TGCAGCGTTGGGACAGGGGAAGACGGGGAGCAGTACTTC. It yields the protein CSVGTGEDGEQYF.

The chain is built from TRBV14 and TRBJ1-1; D unclear. The germline gives CDR1 SGHDN, CDR2 FVKESK. The CDR3 spans 13 residues. The V and J ends lost 7 bases and 0 bases respectively, with 9 bases between them. Here the CDR3 reads CASTDWMNTEAFF. In nucleotides, the CDR3 is TGTGCCAGCACCGACTGGATGAACACTGAAGCTTTCTTT. Full variable domain (remainder filled in from reference TRBV14 and TRBJ1-1): EAGVTQFPSHSVIEKGQTVTLRCDPISGHDNLYWYRRVMGKEIKFLLHFVKESKQDESGMPNNRFLAERTGGTYSTLKVQPAELEDSGVYFCASTDWMNTEAFFGQGTRLTVV.

This rearrangement joins TRBV5-4 to TRBJ2-4; 11 bases map to TRBD2. CDR1 is SGHNT, CDR2 YYREEE, per germline (reference sequence). The CDR3 is 14 residues long. V lost 2 bases to trimming and J lost 8 bases; unmatched junction nucleotides: 3. The CDR3 loop is CASSFTSGSDIQYF. The CDR3 DNA reads as TGTGCCAGCAGCTTTACTAGCGGGAGTGACATTCAGTACTTC.

The chain employs TRBV13 and TRBJ2-7; D unclear. Per the germline V gene, CDR1 is PRHDT and CDR2 is FYEKMQ (reference sequence). Deletions cut 5 bases from V and 3 bases from J, with 8 bases between. The CDR3 sequence is 12 residues long. The CDR3 loop reads CASSLQDYEQYF. In DNA form, the CDR3 reads TGTGCCAGCAGCCTGCAGGACTACGAGCAGTACTTC.

This clone was observed a handful of times. The rearrangement links TRBV11-2 to TRBJ2-7; weak D call: TRBD2 (5 bases). The CDR3 runs to 15 residues. Trimming removed 3 bases at V and 2 bases at J, with 14 bases between. CDR1 and CDR2 from the germline V gene are SGHAT and FQNNGV. As DNA, the CDR3 is TGTGCCAGCAGCTTTAACCCCGGGGTTCCCTACGAGCAGTACTTC. It encodes CASSFNPGVPYEQYF.

The chain is built from TRBV5-1 and TRBJ1-6; D is unresolved. This CDR3 spans 13 amino acids. Germline V gene sequence: CDR1 SGHRS, CDR2 YFSETQ. Trimming shortened V by 5 bases and J by 10 bases, and 13 bases separated the two germline ends. This chain's CDR3 is CASRFDGGSPLHF. CDR3 sequence (DNA): TGCGCCAGCAGGTTTGACGGCGGATCACCCCTCCACTTT.

The rearrangement joins TRBV7-6 to TRBJ2-1; 13 bases are shared with TRBD2. CDR3 size: 16 residues. Germline CDR1 SGHVS, CDR2 FNYEAQ. After removal of 5 bases from V and 9 bases from J, the junction contained 10 bases not matched to a gene. This CDR3 reads CASSPPPGLAGTEQFF. CDR3 DNA: TGTGCCAGCAGCCCCCCCCCGGGACTAGCGGGAACTGAGCAGTTCTTC.

A single count supports this clone. The V and J genes are TRBV5-1 and TRBJ1-2; D is possibly TRBD1 (5 bases). The CDR3 is 15 amino acids. CDR1 SGHRS and CDR2 YFSETQ come from the germline V gene. Deletions cut 0 bases from V and 5 bases from J, with 14 bases between. Here the CDR3 reads CASSLAVDTHYGYTF. The DNA of the CDR3 is TGCGCCAGCAGCTTGGCCGTGGACACTCATTATGGCTACACCTTC.

The chain links TRBV5-5 to TRBJ2-1; TRBD1 agrees at 9 bases. The CDR3 extends over 15 amino acids. Looked up from germline, CDR1 is SGHKS and CDR2 is YYEKEE (reference sequence). V lost 5 bases and J lost 4; bases outside the gene matches: 7. CDR3 coding DNA: TGTGCCAGCAGGCGTACAGGGGGCTGGTACAATGAGCAGTTCTTC. Translating gives CASRRTGGWYNEQFF.

The chain employs TRBV11-2 and TRBJ1-2; D might be TRBD1 (6 bases). Looked up from germline, CDR1 is SGHAT and CDR2 is FQNNGV. The CDR3 loop spans 17 amino acids. V lost 4 bases to trimming and J lost 7 bases, with 25 bases between them. The DNA of the CDR3 is TGTGCCAGCAGCTCCAACCTTCTACAGGGCCCATTTCCTGGCTACACCTTC. It codes for CASSSNLLQGPFPGYTF.

V usage is TRBV4-2 and J usage is TRBJ2-5; perhaps TRBD2 as D (6 bases). The end of the DNA is better explained by TRBJ2-7, so the J call may be wrong. The CDR3 consists of 16 residues. The germline CDR1 and CDR2 sequences are LGHNA and YNFKEQ. CDR3 coding DNA: TGTGCCAGCAGCCAAGATGGGTTAGGAGGGCACTACGAGCAGTACTTC. Protein: CASSQDGLGGHYEQYF.

This clone was detected only a few times. This chain uses TRBV19 with TRBJ2-1, with 7 bases lining up with TRBD1. The CDR3 sequence is 13 residues long. After removal of 7 bases from V and 2 bases from J, the junction contained 2 bases not matched to a gene. Per germline, CDR1 LNHDA and CDR2 SQIVND (reference sequence). The CDR3 nucleotides read TGTGCCAGTACTCAGGGGGCCTACAATGAGCAGTTCTTC. Protein: CASTQGAYNEQFF.

The V call is TRBV5-1, the J call TRBJ1-1, with D hard to call. V lost 0 bases to trimming and J lost 4 bases, with 13 bases between them. Germline V gene lookup returns CDR1 SGHRS and CDR2 YFSETQ. CDR3 length equals 15 residues. CDR3 residues: CASSLGPSRGTEAFF. Written as DNA, the CDR3 is TGCGCCAGCAGCTTGGGTCCATCCCGGGGCACTGAAGCTTTCTTT. Full variable domain (remainder filled in from reference TRBV5-1 and TRBJ1-1): KAGVTQTPRYLIKTRGQQVTLSCSPISGHRSVSWYQQTPGQGLQFLFEYFSETQRNKGNFPGRFSGRQFSNSRSEMNVSTLELGDSALYLCASSLGPSRGTEAFFGQGTRLTVV.

This chain uses TRBV28 with TRBJ2-1; 13 bases align to TRBD2. The length of the CDR3 is 15 residues. CDR1 is MDHEN, CDR2 SYDVKM, per germline. The trim removed 8 bases at V and 7 bases at J, leaving 8 bases unmatched. CDR3 in DNA: TGTGCCAGCCGCCCGACTAGCGGGAGGTTGAATGAGCAGTTCTTC. It translates to CASRPTSGRLNEQFF.

This clone was picked up one time. The chain recombines TRBV2 with TRBJ1-1; 10 bases are shared with TRBD1. J was trimmed by 4 bases and V by 3 bases; bases with no gene match: 5. In germline, CDR1 is SNHLY, CDR2 FYNNEI. The CDR3 contains 15 residues. The CDR3 nucleotides read TGTGCCAGCAGTGACGCCGGGACAGGGGTCACTGAAGCTTTCTTT. Translation: CASSDAGTGVTEAFF.

The chain uses TRBV27 and TRBJ1-1; the D is unclear. CDR3 length: 16 amino acids. V gave up 5 bases and J gave up 10 bases, with 26 bases separating them. Germline V gives CDR1 MNHEY, CDR2 SMNVEV (reference sequence). The CDR3 region has the DNA TGTGCCAGCAGTCCCTTCGTGGGTGGCCTACCGGGAGGAGCTTTCTTT. Amino acids: CASSPFVGGLPGGAFF.

The J gene is TRBJ2-3, the V gene TRBV2; 7 bases align to TRBD1. Germline V lookup: CDR1 SNHLY, CDR2 FYNNEI. CDR3 length: 14 residues. Germline trimming cut 4 bases from V and 4 bases from J; bases unmatched to any gene: 5. CDR3 DNA sequence: TGTGCCAGCAGTGGACAGGGTAAAGCAGATACGCAGTATTTT. Translation: CASSGQGKADTQYF.